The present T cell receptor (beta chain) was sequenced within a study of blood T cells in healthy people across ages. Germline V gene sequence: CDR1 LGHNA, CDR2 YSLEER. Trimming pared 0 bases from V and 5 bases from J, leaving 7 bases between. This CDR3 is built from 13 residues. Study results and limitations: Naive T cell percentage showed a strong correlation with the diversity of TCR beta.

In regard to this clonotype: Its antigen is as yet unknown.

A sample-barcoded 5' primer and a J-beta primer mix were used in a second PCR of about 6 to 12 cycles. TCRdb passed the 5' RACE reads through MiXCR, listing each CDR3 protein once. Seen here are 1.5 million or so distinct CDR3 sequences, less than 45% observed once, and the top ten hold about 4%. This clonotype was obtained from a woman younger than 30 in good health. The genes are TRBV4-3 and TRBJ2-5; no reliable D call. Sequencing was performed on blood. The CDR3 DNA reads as TGCGCCAGCAGCCAAGAGGGTGGGGAGACCCAGTACTTC. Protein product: CASSQEGGETQYF.